Below are 29 T cell receptor beta chains sequenced from a single sample in a study of post-analysis software for immune sequencing data. Unique molecular identifiers had been added to the TCR beta cDNA libraries. TCRdb recomputed calls from the PCR reads with MiXCR, one row per CDR3 protein. The table lists 750,000 to 950,000 distinct CDR3 sequences, 35% to 55% of them singletons, with around 4.7% in the top ten. Overall study results and limits: With TRBV5-6, TRBV5-1 and TRBV20-1 included, 5 or 6 TRBV segments were more frequent in patients than in controls.

Which antigens these TCRs recognize remains unknown. The specimen sequenced was blood. The receptors originated from a girl aged 10 to 17 with multiple sclerosis.

The chain has TRBV4-2 and TRBJ2-1, with 9 bases matching TRBD2. After removal of 4 bases from V and 0 bases from J, the junction contained 4 bases not matched to a gene. CDR1 and CDR2 (germline): LGHNA, YNFKEQ. The CDR3 contains 16 residues. CDR3 loop: CASSPLAGHSYNEQFF. CDR3 in DNA: TGTGCCAGCAGCCCCCTAGCGGGGCACTCCTACAATGAGCAGTTCTTC.

This chain uses TRBV5-4 with TRBJ2-5, with 11 bases fitting TRBD1. The CDR3 extends over 16 amino acids. Germline V gives CDR1 SGHNT, CDR2 YYREEE (reference sequence). V lost 4 bases to trimming and J lost 1 base; unmatched junction nucleotides: 6. In DNA form, the CDR3 reads TGTGCCAGCAGCAATTCCGGGACAGGGGGCCAAGAGACCCAGTACTTC. Its translation is CASSNSGTGGQETQYF.

This rearrangement joins TRBV20-1 to TRBJ2-5; 10 nucleotides match TRBD1. J was trimmed by 3 bases and V by 6 bases; bases with no gene match: 7. This CDR3 contains 14 residues. The germline V gene encodes CDR1 DFQATT and CDR2 SNEGSKA (reference sequence). The CDR3, as DNA: TGCAGTGCAGAACCGGGACAGGGGAAAGAGACCCAGTACTTC. Its translation: CSAEPGQGKETQYF.

The chain has TRBV28 and TRBJ2-6; perhaps TRBD2 as D (6 bases). The germline V gene encodes CDR1 MDHEN and CDR2 SYDVKM. Trimming left V 3 bases short and J 13 bases short, with 7 bases between. This CDR3 has 11 residues. This CDR3 reads CASSLGRVLTF. The CDR3 region has the DNA TGTGCCAGCAGTTTGGGGAGGGTCCTGACTTTC. The whole variable domain, remainder taken from reference TRBV28 and TRBJ2-6, is DVKVTQSSRYLVKRTGEKVFLECVQDMDHENMFWYRQDPGLGLRLIYFSYDVKMKEKGDIPEGYSVSREKKERFSLILESASTNQTSMYLCASSLGRVLTFGAGSRLTVL.

Of note for this clonotype: Relative to the germline gene, one junction end is altered; a read error may explain this. The rearrangement links TRBV7-2 to TRBJ2-1, with 8 bases identical to TRBD2. Germline CDR1 reads SGHTA; CDR2 reads FQGNSA. The CDR3 spans 16 residues. The CDR3 reads CAGSTPREVLYNEQFF. The CDR3, as DNA: TGTGCCGGCAGCACGCCGCGGGAGGTGCTCTACAATGAGCAGTTCTTC.

The table lists this clonotype with a few counts. This chain connects TRBV20-1 to TRBJ1-5; 7 bases agree with TRBD1. The CDR3 consists of 14 residues. Trimming took 4 bases from V and 6 from J; bases not matched to a gene: 9. Germline CDR1 is DFQATT and CDR2 is SNEGSKA (reference sequence). DNA for the CDR3: TGCAGTGCTATAACTGGGACAGAGGCTCAGCCCCAGCATTTT. Its translation is CSAITGTEAQPQHF.

The rearrangement links TRBV7-9 to TRBJ2-7, with D perhaps matching TRBD2 (5 bases). V lost 5 bases, J lost 7 bases, and 12 bases lay in between. The CDR3 length is 12 residues. Per the germline V gene, CDR1 is SEHNR and CDR2 is FQNEAQ (reference sequence). CDR3 protein: CASSPPAGEQYF. The DNA of the CDR3 is TGTGCCAGCAGCCCTCCGGCGGGTGAGCAGTACTTC.

This chain links TRBV28 with TRBJ2-5, with D perhaps TRBD1 (6 bases). This CDR3 has 14 amino acids. Trimming stripped 4 bases from V and 3 bases from J, with 12 bases between. Germline values: CDR1 MDHEN, CDR2 SYDVKM. The CDR3 sequence: CASSSPGVKETQYF. CDR3 sequence (DNA): TGTGCCAGCAGTTCCCCAGGGGTAAAAGAGACCCAGTACTTC.

V usage is TRBV12-3 or TRBV12-4 and J usage is TRBJ2-2, with D unclear. The CDR3 extends over 13 amino acids. V shed 11 bases and J shed 7 bases, with 17 bases lying between them. CDR3 nucleotide sequence: TGTGCCGGAAGACAAGGTTATGACGGGGAGCTGTTTTTT. It encodes CAGRQGYDGELFF.

The chain carries TRBV15 and TRBJ2-3, with D perhaps matching TRBD2 (6 bases). Germline CDR1 and CDR2: LNHNV and YYDKDF (reference sequence). CDR3 length equals 14 residues. Deletions cut 9 bases from V and 2 bases from J, with 15 bases between. CDR3 bases: TGTGCCACTAAGCATGCGGGGTTCACAGATACGCAGTATTTT. It encodes CATKHAGFTDTQYF.

This clonotype occurred a few times. CDR3 amino acids: CASSYSGQGDGNTQYF. The CDR3 DNA reads TGTGCCAGCAGTTACTCGGGACAGGGTGACGGGAATACGCAGTATTTT. V and J are TRBV6-5 and TRBJ2-3, with 9 bases that match TRBD1. CDR1 MNHEY and CDR2 SVGAGI come from the germline V gene. The CDR3 consists of 16 residues. V shed 0 bases and J 7 bases; nucleotides not matched to a gene: 8.

The chain is built from TRBV7-9 and TRBJ2-7; TRBD2 is a possible D gene (6 bases). Between the trimmed V and J ends, which lost 7 bases and 2 bases, there was a span of 15 bases. The CDR3 sequence is 14 residues long. Germline V CDR1 and CDR2: SEHNR, FQNEAQ (reference sequence). CDR3 sequence: CASNRGLSPYEQYF. CDR3 DNA sequence: TGTGCCAGCAACCGGGGACTCTCACCCTACGAGCAGTACTTC.

Notes on this clonotype: Relative to the germline gene, one junction end is altered; a read error may explain this. The CDR3 loop is CASSRRETKYF. The CDR3 DNA follows: TGTGCCAGCAGCCGGCGAGAGACCAAGTACTTC. The chain recombines TRBV14 with TRBJ2-5; D not resolved. There are 11 residues in the CDR3. Germline CDR1 SGHDN, CDR2 FVKESK.

This clonotype turned up a few times. This rearrangement joins TRBV20-1 to TRBJ2-1; 8 positions agree with TRBD2. The CDR3 has 15 amino acids. Trimming took 3 bases from V and 1 from J; bases not matched to a gene: 5. The V gene's germline CDR1 is DFQATT and CDR2 SNEGSKA (reference sequence). DNA for the CDR3: TGCAGTGCTAGTAGACTAGCGCCTTCCTACAATGAGCAGTTCTTC. Its translation: CSASRLAPSYNEQFF.

This clonotype was seen a handful of times. This rearrangement joins TRBV4-3 to TRBJ2-1, with D possibly being TRBD1 or TRBD2 (5 bases each). Trimming took off 4 bases at V and 2 bases at J, with 18 bases between the two ends. The germline CDR1 and CDR2 sequences are LGHNA and YSLEER. The CDR3 consists of 17 residues. This chain's CDR3 is CASSRLVGADTYNEQFF. The CDR3 nucleotides are TGCGCCAGCAGCCGTTTGGTCGGGGCGGATACCTACAATGAGCAGTTCTTC.

The rearrangement joins TRBV5-1 to TRBJ2-7, with 8 bases identical to TRBD2. J gave up 0 bases and V 0 bases, and 8 bases lay outside the gene matches. The CDR3 has 17 residues. Looked up from germline, CDR1 is SGHRS and CDR2 is YFSETQ. The CDR3 loop reads CASSLASLADSSYEQYF. CDR3 nucleotides: TGCGCCAGCAGCTTGGCCTCACTAGCGGATTCCTCCTACGAGCAGTACTTC.

This clonotype was counted many times. The CDR3 DNA is TGCAGTGCTAGGGAGCGGATGAGCACAGATACGCAGTATTTT. Amino acids: CSARERMSTDTQYF. The V and J genes are TRBV20-1 and TRBJ2-3; D is perhaps TRBD2 (5 bases). Germline assignment: CDR1 DFQATT and CDR2 SNEGSKA (reference sequence). Between the trimmed V and J ends, which lost 3 bases and 0 bases, there was a span of 10 bases. The CDR3 runs to 14 residues.

A few counts support this clonotype. The V and J genes are TRBV11-2 and TRBJ2-7, with unresolved D. The CDR3 runs to 16 residues. Looked up from germline, CDR1 is SGHAT and CDR2 is FQNNGV. Trimming took 5 bases from V and 0 from J, leaving 17 bases between them. CDR3 coding DNA: TGTGCCAGCAGCACCCACCCGGGCCTGAGCTCCTACGAGCAGTACTTC. This codes for CASSTHPGLSSYEQYF.

The V call is TRBV14, the J call TRBJ2-1; 8 bases map to TRBD2. This CDR3 has 16 amino acids. Germline V gene sequence: CDR1 SGHDN, CDR2 FVKESK. V lost 5 bases to trimming and J lost 5 bases; unmatched junction nucleotides: 11. The CDR3 spells CASSERSLAVDNEQFF. Written as DNA, the CDR3 is TGTGCCAGCAGCGAGAGGTCACTAGCGGTGGACAATGAGCAGTTCTTC.

This chain joins TRBV24-1 and TRBJ2-5; D may be TRBD2 (6 bases). The assigned J gene may be wrong: the sequence end matches TRBJ2-7 better. The germline gives CDR1 KGHDR, CDR2 SFDVKD. The CDR3 totals 14 residues. The CDR3 sequence: CATPLERVSYEQYF. CDR3 nucleotide sequence: TGTGCCACGCCGCTGGAGCGGGTATCCTACGAGCAGTACTTC.

The chain links TRBV6-5 to TRBJ2-1; 8 bases match TRBD2. The junction had 13 bases not matched to a gene; V was cut back by 4 bases and J by 5 bases. Per germline, CDR1 MNHEY and CDR2 SVGAGI. The CDR3 extends over 17 amino acids. The chain's CDR3 is CASSSMGLAGGHNEQFF. CDR3 bases: TGTGCCAGCAGTTCGATGGGGCTCGCGGGAGGCCACAATGAGCAGTTCTTC.

The chain carries TRBV20-1 and TRBJ2-1; D might be TRBD1 or TRBD2, each matching 6 bases. Trimming cost V 3 bases and J 8 bases, with 14 bases left between them. The CDR3 is made up of 13 amino acids. The V gene's germline CDR1 is DFQATT and CDR2 SNEGSKA (reference sequence). CDR3 sequence: CSASGRGGHEQFF. CDR3 nucleotides: TGCAGTGCTAGCGGGAGAGGGGGGCATGAGCAGTTCTTC.

This rearrangement joins TRBV11-1 to TRBJ2-4; tentatively, D is TRBD1 (6 bases). The J call may be wrong; the DNA end is better matched by TRBJ2-7. CDR3 length: 12 residues. Germline CDR1 reads SGHAT; CDR2 reads FQDESV (reference sequence). The CDR3 nucleotides are TGTGCCAGCAGCTCAGGACAGAACGAGCAGTACTTC. It yields the protein CASSSGQNEQYF.

The chain links TRBV6-2 or TRBV6-3 to TRBJ2-7, with 8 positions matching TRBD1. The DNA matches TRBJ2-5 better at its end, which makes the J call doubtful. The CDR3 is made up of 14 amino acids. CDR1 and CDR2 from the germline V gene are MNHEY and SVGEGT. CDR3 bases: TGTGCCAGCAACGACAGGGGTATTAGGGAGACCCAGTACTTC. Protein sequence: CASNDRGIRETQYF.

This chain connects TRBV5-1 to TRBJ2-3; D tentatively fits TRBD1 or TRBD2 (5 bases each). Germline V gene sequence: CDR1 SGHRS, CDR2 YFSETQ. Trimming took off 5 bases at V and 0 bases at J, with 13 bases between the two ends. This CDR3 is 15 amino acids long. This CDR3 is CASRTGTASTDTQYF. CDR3 bases: TGCGCCAGCAGAACCGGGACGGCTAGCACAGATACGCAGTATTTT.

This clonotype was detected a few times. The chain recombines TRBV12-5 with TRBJ2-5, with D maybe TRBD1 (5 bases). This CDR3 spans 14 amino acids. CDR1 and CDR2 (germline): LGHNT, FRNRAP. The germline V and J ends were trimmed by 2 bases and 3 bases, with 10 bases remaining between them. The CDR3: CASGLQGFEETQYF. The DNA for the CDR3 is TGTGCTAGTGGTTTGCAGGGCTTTGAAGAGACCCAGTACTTC.

This clonotype was counted between two and nine times. J is TRBJ2-1 and V is TRBV27; TRBD1 is a possible D gene (6 bases). V was cut by 1 base and J by 6 bases, with 16 bases left in between. The germline V gene encodes CDR1 MNHEY and CDR2 SMNVEV (reference sequence). This CDR3 is built from 16 residues. The CDR3 loop reads CASSLFMGQVANEQFF. CDR3 DNA: TGTGCCAGCAGTTTATTTATGGGACAAGTCGCCAATGAGCAGTTCTTC.

The chain recombines TRBV12-3 or TRBV12-4 with TRBJ1-2; 10 bases align to TRBD1. This CDR3 comprises 14 residues. The J segment lost 4 bases and the V segment lost 7 bases, leaving 6 bases of the junction unmatched. In nucleotides, the CDR3 is TGTGCCAGCAAGGGGACAGGGGATAGCTATGGCTACACCTTC. It specifies CASKGTGDSYGYTF.

This chain links TRBV9 with TRBJ2-1; 8 nucleotides align to TRBD2. The CDR3 contains 15 residues. Germline V gene lookup returns CDR1 SGDLS and CDR2 YYNGEE. Trimming removed 3 bases from V and 9 bases from J; junction bases left unmatched: 11. The CDR3 bases are TGTGCCAGCAGCGCGACTAGCGTTCAAGACGGTGAGCAGTTCTTC. Its translation: CASSATSVQDGEQFF.